Listed here are 14 T cell receptor beta chains from one sample, sequenced in a study of blood T cell repertoires in COVID-19. Assay: immunoSEQ multiplex PCR; the TCRdb copy retains only in-frame clones and omits some. The repertoire holds tens of thousands of clones, with nearly 90% as singletons. The material sequenced was peripheral blood. These receptor sequences come from a man in his sixties with acute or convalescent COVID-19.

The CDR3: CASGTGGLQYF. As DNA, the CDR3 is TGTGCCAGCGGAACAGGGGGGTTGCAGTACTTC. The rearrangement joins TRBV6-5 to TRBJ2-7; 8 positions agree with TRBD1. CDR3 length equals 11 residues. The V and J ends lost 8 bases and 9 bases, in that order; junction bases with no gene match: 6. Looked up from germline, CDR1 is MNHEY and CDR2 is SVGAGI.

This chain joins TRBV5-1 and TRBJ2-7; 8 nucleotides line up with TRBD1. Germline V lookup: CDR1 SGHRS, CDR2 YFSETQ. Unmatched junction bases numbered 9, after V lost 4 bases and J lost 0 bases. This CDR3 has 16 amino acids. In nucleotides, the CDR3 is TGCGCCAGCAGCCTGGAGGGACAGGAACTCTCCTACGAGCAGTACTTC. This translates into CASSLEGQELSYEQYF. Looking up the rest from reference TRBV5-1 and TRBJ2-7 gives the full variable domain: KAGVTQTPRYLIKTRGQQVTLSCSPISGHRSVSWYQQTPGQGLQFLFEYFSETQRNKGNFPGRFSGRQFSNSRSEMNVSTLELGDSALYLCASSLEGQELSYEQYFGPGTRLTVT.

The J gene is TRBJ1-1, the V gene TRBV18; a possible D gene is TRBD1 (6 bases). CDR3 length equals 16 residues. The V end lost 3 bases, the J end lost 4 bases, and 18 bases lay between the germline ends. Germline V gene sequence: CDR1 KGHSH, CDR2 LQKENI. The CDR3 nucleotides are TGTGCCAGCTCACCTAGGACAGCCAATACGGGCACTGAAGCTTTCTTT. It codes for CASSPRTANTGTEAFF.

This clone has just one count. One end of the junction is discordant with germline, which a read error may explain. The genes are TRBV6-1 and TRBJ1-3, with D unresolved. Germline V gene lookup returns CDR1 MNHNS and CDR2 SASEGT. This CDR3 is built from 14 residues. This chain's CDR3 is CASSEKARGDTIYF. CDR3 DNA sequence: TGTGCCAGCAGTGAAAAGGCGCGTGGAGACACCATATATTTT.

This clone has more than one count but fewer than ten. The chain is built from TRBV7-9 and TRBJ1-2, with D perhaps matching TRBD1 (6 bases). Per germline, CDR1 SEHNR and CDR2 FQNEAQ (reference sequence). V lost 5 bases, J lost 4 bases, and 17 bases lay in between. The CDR3 contains 15 residues. CDR3 sequence: CASSPKRTETYGYTF. The DNA for the CDR3 is TGTGCCAGCAGCCCAAAAAGGACAGAAACCTATGGCTACACCTTC.

This clone was observed once. The V gene is TRBV19, the J gene TRBJ1-3; D gene unclear. CDR3 size: 15 residues. Per germline, CDR1 LNHDA and CDR2 SQIVND (reference sequence). V dropped 5 bases and J dropped 0 bases, with 11 bases sitting between them. DNA for the CDR3: TGTGCCAGTAGTCACGACGGGAGCTCTGGAAACACCATATATTTT. It translates to CASSHDGSSGNTIYF.

The rearrangement links TRBV10-1 to TRBJ2-2, with 7 bases aligning to TRBD2. V lost 3 bases to trimming and J lost 4 bases; unmatched junction nucleotides: 11. The CDR3 has 17 amino acids. Per the germline V gene, CDR1 is WNHNN and CDR2 is SYGVQD (reference sequence). The CDR3 reads CASSEFGKAGPTGELFF. DNA of the CDR3: TGCGCCAGCAGTGAATTCGGGAAAGCGGGGCCCACCGGGGAGCTGTTTTTT.

The chain uses TRBV27 and TRBJ1-2; D perhaps matches TRBD1 (6 bases). Germline V lookup: CDR1 MNHEY, CDR2 SMNVEV (reference sequence). This CDR3 has 14 amino acids. V was shortened by 6 bases and J by 2 bases, with 13 bases between the two germline ends. The CDR3 DNA follows: TGTGCCAGCAGGGTCACAGGGAAGAACTATGGCTACACCTTC. It translates to CASRVTGKNYGYTF.

The chain couples TRBV5-1 to TRBJ2-3; possible D gene TRBD1, 6 bases. CDR1 is SGHRS, CDR2 YFSETQ, per germline. The CDR3 length is 16 residues. The V and J ends lost 0 bases and 1 base respectively, with 12 bases between them. This CDR3 reads CASSLAMAGGTDTQYF. DNA of the CDR3: TGCGCCAGCAGCTTGGCCATGGCAGGGGGCACAGATACGCAGTATTTT.

The rearrangement uses TRBV5-6 and TRBJ1-2; D might be TRBD1 (5 bases). With 6 bases removed from V and 3 bases from J, the gap between germline ends came to 15 bases. Germline-derived CDR1 and CDR2 are SGHDT and YYEEEE. The CDR3 has 14 amino acids. CDR3 residues: CASTQLGGYYGYTF. As DNA, the CDR3 is TGTGCCAGCACTCAACTCGGGGGGTACTATGGCTACACCTTC. Filled out from reference TRBV5-6 and TRBJ1-2, the complete variable domain reads DAGVTQSPTHLIKTRGQQVTLRCSPKSGHDTVSWYQQALGQGPQFIFQYYEEEERQRGNFPDRFSGHQFPNYSSELNVNALLLGDSALYLCASTQLGGYYGYTFGSGTRLTVV.

The chain joins TRBV5-1 to TRBJ1-2, with D possibly TRBD1 on 5 matching bases. CDR1 SGHRS and CDR2 YFSETQ come from the germline V gene. The CDR3 runs to 14 residues. V lost 4 bases to trimming and J lost 5 bases, with 15 bases between them. CDR3 region: CASSGGQPGYGYTF. The CDR3, as DNA: TGCGCCAGCAGCGGTGGACAACCAGGATATGGCTACACCTTC.

The chain is built from TRBV2 and TRBJ2-1; 10 bases align to TRBD1. CDR3 length: 15 residues. V lost 6 bases, J lost 7 bases, and 9 bases stayed unmatched. CDR1 is SNHLY, CDR2 FYNNEI, per germline. The CDR3 bases are TGTGCCAGCAGAGACGGGACAGGGGCCCTTAATGAGCAGTTCTTC. This sequence encodes CASRDGTGALNEQFF.

V gene TRBV27 combines with J gene TRBJ1-5; D perhaps matches TRBD1 (5 bases). This CDR3 has 14 amino acids. Germline values: CDR1 MNHEY, CDR2 SMNVEV (reference sequence). V was cut by 6 bases and J by 0 bases, with 9 bases left in between. This chain's CDR3 is CASRQAYSNQPQHF. DNA for the CDR3: TGTGCCAGCAGACAGGCCTATAGCAATCAGCCCCAGCATTTT.

The genes are TRBV5-6 and TRBJ2-3; 8 positions match TRBD2. This CDR3 region has 17 residues. V trimming: 4 bases; J trimming: 1 base; junction bases outside the gene matches: 11. Germline loops: CDR1 SGHDT, CDR2 YYEEEE. This CDR3 reads CASSRAGLAGGTDTQYF. The CDR3 DNA follows: TGTGCCAGCAGCCGGGCCGGCCTAGCGGGTGGCACAGATACGCAGTATTTT.